The present T cell receptor (beta chain) was sequenced within a study of blood T cell repertoires in COVID-19. About the research overall: PBMCs, B-cell-depleted T cells, or T cells provided the cDNA or gDNA that made up the material.

Some clones are missing from TCRdb's copy, which holds only in-frame ones; the method was immunoSEQ multiplex PCR. Of under 300,000 clones listed, roughly 90% are singletons. The CDR3 consists of 17 residues. Looked up from germline, CDR1 is MDHEN and CDR2 is SYDVKM. V lost 3 bases to trimming and J lost 3 bases, with 21 bases between them. This clonotype was sampled from a middle-aged woman who had recovered from COVID-19. The V call is TRBV28, the J call TRBJ2-7; the D is unclear. The sample was peripheral blood. The CDR3 DNA follows: TGTGCCAGCAGTTTGGATGTGGAAAATTTACAGAACTACGAGCAGTACTTC. This sequence encodes CASSLDVENLQNYEQYF. Supplemented by reference TRBV28 and TRBJ2-7, the full variable domain reads DVKVTQSSRYLVKRTGEKVFLECVQDMDHENMFWYRQDPGLGLRLIYFSYDVKMKEKGDIPEGYSVSREKKERFSLILESASTNQTSMYLCASSLDVENLQNYEQYFGPGTRLTVT.